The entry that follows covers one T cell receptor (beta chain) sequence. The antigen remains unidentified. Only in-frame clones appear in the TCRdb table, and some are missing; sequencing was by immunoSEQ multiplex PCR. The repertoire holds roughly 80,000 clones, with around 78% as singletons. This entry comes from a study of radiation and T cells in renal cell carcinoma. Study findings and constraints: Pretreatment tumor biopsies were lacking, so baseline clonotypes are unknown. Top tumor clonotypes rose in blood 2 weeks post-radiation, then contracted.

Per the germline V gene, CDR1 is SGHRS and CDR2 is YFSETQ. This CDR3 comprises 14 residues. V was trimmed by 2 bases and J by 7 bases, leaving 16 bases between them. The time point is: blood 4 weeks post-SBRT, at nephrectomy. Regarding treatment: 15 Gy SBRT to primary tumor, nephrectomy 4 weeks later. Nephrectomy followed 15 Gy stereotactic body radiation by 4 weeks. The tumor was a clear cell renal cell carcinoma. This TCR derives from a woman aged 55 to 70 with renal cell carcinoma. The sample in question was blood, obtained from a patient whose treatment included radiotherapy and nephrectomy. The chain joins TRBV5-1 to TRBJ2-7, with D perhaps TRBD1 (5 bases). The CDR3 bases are TGCGCCAGCAGCTTAGGCGACAGCCTTGGAGAGCAGTACTTC. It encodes CASSLGDSLGEQYF.